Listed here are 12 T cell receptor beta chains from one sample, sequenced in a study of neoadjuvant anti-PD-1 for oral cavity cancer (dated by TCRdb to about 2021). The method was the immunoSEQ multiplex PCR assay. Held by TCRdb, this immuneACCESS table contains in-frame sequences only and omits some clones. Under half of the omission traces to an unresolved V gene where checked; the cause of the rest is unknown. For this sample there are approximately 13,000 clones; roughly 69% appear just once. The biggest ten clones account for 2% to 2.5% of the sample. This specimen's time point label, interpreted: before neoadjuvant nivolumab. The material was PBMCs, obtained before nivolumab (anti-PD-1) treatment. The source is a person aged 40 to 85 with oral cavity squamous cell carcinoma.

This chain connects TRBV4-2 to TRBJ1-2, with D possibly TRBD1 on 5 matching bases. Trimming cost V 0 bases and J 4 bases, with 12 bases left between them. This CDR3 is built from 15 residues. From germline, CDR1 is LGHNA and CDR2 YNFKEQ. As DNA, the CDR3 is TGTGCCAGCAGCCAAGATAGGGCAGGGCTCTATGGCTACACCTTC. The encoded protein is CASSQDRAGLYGYTF.

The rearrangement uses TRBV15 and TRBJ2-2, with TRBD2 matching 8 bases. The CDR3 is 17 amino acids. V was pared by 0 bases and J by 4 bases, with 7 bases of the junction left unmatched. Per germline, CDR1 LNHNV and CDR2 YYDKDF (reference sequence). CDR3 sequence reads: CATSRDPREGRTGELFF. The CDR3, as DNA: TGTGCCACCAGCAGAGATCCCCGGGAGGGCCGCACCGGGGAGCTGTTTTTT.

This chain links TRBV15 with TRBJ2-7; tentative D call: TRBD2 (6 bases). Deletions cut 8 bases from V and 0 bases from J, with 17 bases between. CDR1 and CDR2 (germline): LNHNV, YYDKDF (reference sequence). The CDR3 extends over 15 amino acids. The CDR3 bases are TGTGCCACCTCCCCAGGCCACGGGAGCTCCTACGAGCAGTACTTC. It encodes CATSPGHGSSYEQYF.

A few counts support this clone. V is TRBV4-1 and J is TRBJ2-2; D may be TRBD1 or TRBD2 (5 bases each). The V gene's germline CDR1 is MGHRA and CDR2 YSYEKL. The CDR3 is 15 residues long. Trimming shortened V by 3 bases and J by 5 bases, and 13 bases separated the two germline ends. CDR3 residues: CASSQVRDGTGELFF. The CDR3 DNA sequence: TGCGCCAGCAGCCAGGTTCGGGACGGGACCGGGGAGCTGTTTTTT.

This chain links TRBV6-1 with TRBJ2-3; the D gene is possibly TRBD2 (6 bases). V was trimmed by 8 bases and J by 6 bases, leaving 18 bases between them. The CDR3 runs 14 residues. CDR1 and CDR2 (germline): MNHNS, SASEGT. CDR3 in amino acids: CASGIAEPPDTQYF. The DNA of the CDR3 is TGTGCCAGCGGTATAGCGGAGCCTCCCGATACGCAGTATTTT.

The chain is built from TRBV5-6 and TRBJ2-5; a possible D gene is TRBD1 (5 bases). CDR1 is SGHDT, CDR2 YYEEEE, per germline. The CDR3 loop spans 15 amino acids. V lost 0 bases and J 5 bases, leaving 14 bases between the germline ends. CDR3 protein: CASSLGWMKGETQYF. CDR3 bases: TGTGCCAGCAGCTTGGGGTGGATGAAGGGGGAGACCCAGTACTTC.

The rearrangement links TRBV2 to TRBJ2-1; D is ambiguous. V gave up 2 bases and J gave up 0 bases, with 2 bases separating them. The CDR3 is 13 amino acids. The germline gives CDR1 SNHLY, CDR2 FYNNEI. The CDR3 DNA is TGTGCCAGCAGTGAAACCTCCTACAATGAGCAGTTCTTC. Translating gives CASSETSYNEQFF.

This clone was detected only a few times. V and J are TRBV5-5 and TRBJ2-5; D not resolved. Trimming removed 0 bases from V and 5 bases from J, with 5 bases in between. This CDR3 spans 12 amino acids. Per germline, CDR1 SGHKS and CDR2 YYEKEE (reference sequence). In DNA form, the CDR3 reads TGTGCCAGCAGCTTGGGTATGGAGACCCAGTACTTC. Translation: CASSLGMETQYF.

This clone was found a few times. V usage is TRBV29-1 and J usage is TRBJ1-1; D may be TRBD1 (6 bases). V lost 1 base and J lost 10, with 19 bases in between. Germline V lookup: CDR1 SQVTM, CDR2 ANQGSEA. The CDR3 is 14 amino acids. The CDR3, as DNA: TGCAGCGTTGAAGGTGTTGGAGGGGGAAGTCGAGCTTTCTTT. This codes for CSVEGVGGGSRAFF.

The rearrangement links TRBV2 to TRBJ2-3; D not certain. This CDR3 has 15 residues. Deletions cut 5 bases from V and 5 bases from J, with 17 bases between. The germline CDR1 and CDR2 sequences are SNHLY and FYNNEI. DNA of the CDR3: TGTGCCAGCAGTCTACTTGTTAACAATGGAGATACGCAGTATTTT. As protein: CASSLLVNNGDTQYF.

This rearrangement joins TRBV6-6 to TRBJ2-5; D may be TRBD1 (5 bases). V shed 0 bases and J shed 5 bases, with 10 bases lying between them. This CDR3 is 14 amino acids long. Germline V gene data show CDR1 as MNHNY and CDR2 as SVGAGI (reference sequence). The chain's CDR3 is CASSYSQGWETQYF. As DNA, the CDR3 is TGTGCCAGCAGTTACTCGCAGGGTTGGGAGACCCAGTACTTC.

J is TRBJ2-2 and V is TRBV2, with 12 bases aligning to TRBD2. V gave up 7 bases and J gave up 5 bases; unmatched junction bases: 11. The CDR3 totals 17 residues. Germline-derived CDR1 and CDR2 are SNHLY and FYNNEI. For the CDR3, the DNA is TGTGCCAGCACCCCACTAGCGGGGGGCCCGGGGACCGGGGAGCTGTTTTTT. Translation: CASTPLAGGPGTGELFF.